The source of this T cell receptor beta chain is a study of T cells in Graves' hyperthyroidism and ophthalmopathy (dated by TCRdb to the late 2010s). Describing the broader study: Peripheral blood was sampled at the time of initial diagnosis, prior to any treatment. The paper reports TCR Vbeta CDR3 sequencing of approximately 130 peripheral blood samples: fewer than 50 ophthalmopathy, around 80 hyperthyroidism and around 17 progressor patients. An independent validation cohort of under 20 hyperthyroidism patients and over 15 patients who later progressed to ophthalmopathy tested prospective prediction of ophthalmopathy. After blood sampling, hyperthyroidism patients were treated with methimazole at a starting dose of 30 mg daily, and ophthalmopathy patients were treated with high-dose intravenous methylprednisolone. TCR V-J signatures able to tell the groups apart were searched for in a discovery cohort of 90 to 100 patients, of whom more than 40 had Graves' ophthalmopathy and under 65 had stable Graves' hyperthyroidism. In addition, the study compared T-cell repertoires in thyroid tissue and in blood from five or six Graves' hyperthyroidism patients. The 90 to 100 discovery patients were randomly divided into training and test sets at a 7:3 ratio.

The CDR3 sequence holds 11 residues, the cysteine and phenylalanine included. Just CDR3 DNA is preserved here, 33 bases in frame from base 1. CDR1 is given as DFQATT and CDR2 as SNEGSKA, both from the germline V gene (reference sequence). V is reduced by 3 bases and J by 7 bases, leaving a spacing of 10 bases between them. Moderately to severely active disease, a Clinical Activity Score of at least 3, a NOSPECS grade of at least 4, and a duration under 3 months were present in ophthalmopathy patients. Exclusion was applied to patients with uncontrolled infections, other autoimmune diseases, pregnancy or lactation. Clinical symptoms, serum thyroxine and TRAb, thyroid ultrasound, and orbital computed tomography formed the basis for the diagnoses. PBMCs were separated from 10 ml of fresh peripheral blood using Ficoll-Paque density gradient centrifugation. Trizol reagent was used to extract total RNA, and RNA quality was then checked on an Agilent 2100 Bioanalyzer.

This clonotype was seen many times. There is no known antigen for this receptor. No base qualities exist here, and no much larger clone lies one base off it. General study outcomes and caveats: In validation, the model predicted progression to ophthalmopathy a median of about 6.5 months before onset, with roughly 70% sensitivity and roughly 73% specificity. Sample size was not statistically predetermined, and investigators were not blinded to group allocation. Ophthalmopathy was separated from stable hyperthyroidism by a 13 V-J signature model, with about 86% sensitivity and about 81% specificity obtained in cross-validation and 80%/75% obtained in testing. Most expanded thyroid clonotypes (frequency above 0.001) were also detected in blood, suggesting blood repertoires may reflect thyroid immune responses.

TCR beta CDR3 regions were amplified from RNA transcripts. A first-round RT-PCR of the TCR CDR3 used the HTBI primer set with the Qiagen OneStep RT-PCR kit. The libraries were constructed in a second round of multiplex PCR and then size-selected and purified. The libraries were sequenced on an Illumina HiSeq2000 using paired-end 100 bp reads. Processing in the source paper ran as follows. SOAPnuke was used to process the raw data, throwing out any read that contained adapters or uncalled bases, had a mean Phred below 15, or lacked an exact constant-primer or identifier match. COPE v1.2.5 was used to merge the high-quality paired reads, and each unique nucleotide sequence was defined as a clonotype. MiTCR v1.1 was used to align the clonotypes against IMGT TRBV, TRBD and TRBJ reference segments. Analysis was restricted to V-J combinations with a frequency above 0.0001, which covered 99% to 99.2% of repertoires. A TCS score was defined as the ratio between F50 (clonal expansion) and ExV (chaos), using BLOSUM62-based TCRdist between CDR3 peptides within each V-J. Welch's t-statistics and random forest reduced fewer than 550 V-J features to 13, which were used in a naive Bayes classifier (R e1071). TCRdb handled the public reads itself, with Q25 trimming in fastp and clone calling in MiXCR, and kept productive beta chains. Each entry merges the rows of one CDR3 protein and shows their most common DNA and genes. TCRdb's processing, not the authors', yielded these V and J calls. In all, the sample holds 200,000 to 250,000 distinct CDR3 sequences, and approximately 23% of those were seen once. The top ten hold approximately 35% of the sample.

The sequence links TRBV20-1 to TRBJ2-7; the D gene assignment is perhaps TRBD1 or TRBD2, with each matching 5 bases. The source material was blood. The receptor comes from a woman between 40 and 55 years old with Graves' ophthalmopathy. The CDR3 loop reads CSASYGGEQYF. The nucleotides read TGCAGTGCTAGCTATGGGGGTGAGCAGTACTTC.